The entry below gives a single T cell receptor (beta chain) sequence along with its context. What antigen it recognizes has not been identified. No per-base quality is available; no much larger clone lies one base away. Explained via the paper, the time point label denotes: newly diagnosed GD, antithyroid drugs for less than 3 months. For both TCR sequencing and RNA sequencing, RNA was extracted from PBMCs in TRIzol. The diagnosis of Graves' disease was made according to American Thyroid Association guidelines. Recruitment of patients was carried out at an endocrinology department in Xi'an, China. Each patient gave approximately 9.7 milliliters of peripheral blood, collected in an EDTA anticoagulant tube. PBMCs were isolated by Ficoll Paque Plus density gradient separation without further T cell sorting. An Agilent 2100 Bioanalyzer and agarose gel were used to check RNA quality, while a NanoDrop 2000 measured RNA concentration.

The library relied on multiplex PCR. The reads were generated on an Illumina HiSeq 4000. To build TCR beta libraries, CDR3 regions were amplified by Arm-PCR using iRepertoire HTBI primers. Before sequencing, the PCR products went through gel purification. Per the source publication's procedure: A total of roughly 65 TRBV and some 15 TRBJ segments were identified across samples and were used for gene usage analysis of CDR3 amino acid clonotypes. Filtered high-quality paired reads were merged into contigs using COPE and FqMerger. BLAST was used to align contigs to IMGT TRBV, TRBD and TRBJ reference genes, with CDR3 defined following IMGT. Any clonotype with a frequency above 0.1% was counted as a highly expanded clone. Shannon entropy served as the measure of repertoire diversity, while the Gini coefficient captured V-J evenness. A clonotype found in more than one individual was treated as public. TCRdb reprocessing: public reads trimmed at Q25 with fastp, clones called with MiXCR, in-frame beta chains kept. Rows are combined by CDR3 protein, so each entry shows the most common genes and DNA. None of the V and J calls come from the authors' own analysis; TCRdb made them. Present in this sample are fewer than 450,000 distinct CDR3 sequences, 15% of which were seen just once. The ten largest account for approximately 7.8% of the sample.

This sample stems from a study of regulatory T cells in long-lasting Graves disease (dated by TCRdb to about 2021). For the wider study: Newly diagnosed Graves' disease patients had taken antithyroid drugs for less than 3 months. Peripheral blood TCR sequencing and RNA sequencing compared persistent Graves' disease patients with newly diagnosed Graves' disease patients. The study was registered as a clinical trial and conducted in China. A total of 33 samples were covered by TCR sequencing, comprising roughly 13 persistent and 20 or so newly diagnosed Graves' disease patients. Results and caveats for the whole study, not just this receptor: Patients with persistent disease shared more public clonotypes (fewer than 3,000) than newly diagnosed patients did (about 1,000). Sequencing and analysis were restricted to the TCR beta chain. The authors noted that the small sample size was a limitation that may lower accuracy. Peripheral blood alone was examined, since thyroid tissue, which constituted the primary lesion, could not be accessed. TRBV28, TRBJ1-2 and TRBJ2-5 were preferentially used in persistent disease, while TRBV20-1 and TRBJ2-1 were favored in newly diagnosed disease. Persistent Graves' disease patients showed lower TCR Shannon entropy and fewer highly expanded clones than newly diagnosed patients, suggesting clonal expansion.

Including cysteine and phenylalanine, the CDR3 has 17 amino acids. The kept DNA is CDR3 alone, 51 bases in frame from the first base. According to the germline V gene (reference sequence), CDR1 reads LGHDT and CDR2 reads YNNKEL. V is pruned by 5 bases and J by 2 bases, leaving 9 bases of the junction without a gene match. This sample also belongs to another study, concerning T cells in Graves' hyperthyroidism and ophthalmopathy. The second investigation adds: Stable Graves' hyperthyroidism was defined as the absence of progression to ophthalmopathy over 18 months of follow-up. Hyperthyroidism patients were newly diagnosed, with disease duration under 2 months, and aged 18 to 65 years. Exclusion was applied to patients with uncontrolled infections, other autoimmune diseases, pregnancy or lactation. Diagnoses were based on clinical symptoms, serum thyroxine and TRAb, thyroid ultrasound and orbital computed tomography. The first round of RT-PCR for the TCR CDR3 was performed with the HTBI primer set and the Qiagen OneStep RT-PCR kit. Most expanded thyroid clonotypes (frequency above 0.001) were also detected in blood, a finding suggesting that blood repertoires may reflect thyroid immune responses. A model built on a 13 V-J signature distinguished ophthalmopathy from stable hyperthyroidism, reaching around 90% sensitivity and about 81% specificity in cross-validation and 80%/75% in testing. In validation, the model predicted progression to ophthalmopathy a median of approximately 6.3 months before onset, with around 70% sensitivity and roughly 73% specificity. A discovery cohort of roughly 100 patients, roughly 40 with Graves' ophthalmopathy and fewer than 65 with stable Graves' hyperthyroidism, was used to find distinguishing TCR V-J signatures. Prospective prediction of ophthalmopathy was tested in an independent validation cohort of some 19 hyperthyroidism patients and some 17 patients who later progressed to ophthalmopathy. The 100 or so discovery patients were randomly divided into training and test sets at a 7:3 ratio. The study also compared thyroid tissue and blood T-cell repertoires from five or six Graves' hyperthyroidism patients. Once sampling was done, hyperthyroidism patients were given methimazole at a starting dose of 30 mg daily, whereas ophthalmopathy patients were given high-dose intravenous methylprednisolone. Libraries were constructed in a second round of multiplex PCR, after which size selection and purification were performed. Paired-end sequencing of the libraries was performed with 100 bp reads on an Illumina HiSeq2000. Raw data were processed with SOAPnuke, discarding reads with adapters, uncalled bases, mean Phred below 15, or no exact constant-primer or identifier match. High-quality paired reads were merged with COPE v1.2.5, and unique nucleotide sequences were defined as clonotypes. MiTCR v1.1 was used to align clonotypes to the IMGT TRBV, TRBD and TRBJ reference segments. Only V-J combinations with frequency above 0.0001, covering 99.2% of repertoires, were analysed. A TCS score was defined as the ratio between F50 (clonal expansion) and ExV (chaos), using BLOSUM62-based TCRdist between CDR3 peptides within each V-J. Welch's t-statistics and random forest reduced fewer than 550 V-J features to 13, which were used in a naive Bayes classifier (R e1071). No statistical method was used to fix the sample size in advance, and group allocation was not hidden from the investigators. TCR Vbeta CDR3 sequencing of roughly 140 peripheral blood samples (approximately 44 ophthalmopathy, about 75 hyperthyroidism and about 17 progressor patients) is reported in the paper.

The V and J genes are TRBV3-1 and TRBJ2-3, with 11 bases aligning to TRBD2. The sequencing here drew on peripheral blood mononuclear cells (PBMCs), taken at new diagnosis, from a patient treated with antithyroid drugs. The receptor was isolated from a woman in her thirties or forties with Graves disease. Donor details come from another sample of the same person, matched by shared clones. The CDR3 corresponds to CASSGTSGYTNTDTQYF. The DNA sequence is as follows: TGTGCCAGCAGCGGGACTAGCGGATACACAAACACAGATACGCAGTATTTT.